The next 21 T cell receptor beta chains were all read from a single sample in a study of response to subunit inactivated influenza vaccine. TCRdb used MiXCR to reprocess the RT-PCR reads, holding one entry per CDR3 protein. The table has roughly 630,000 distinct CDR3 sequences, 14% seen once. Specimen: PBMCs from blood, collected around 14 days before vaccination. These receptors originate from a man aged 45-65 years who received an inactivated influenza vaccine.

V gene TRBV6-2 or TRBV6-3 combines with J gene TRBJ2-7; 13 bases line up with TRBD2. With V trimmed by 6 bases and J by 3 bases, 8 bases remained unmatched. This CDR3 comprises 16 residues. Germline loops: CDR1 MNHEY, CDR2 SVGEGT. The DNA of the CDR3 is TGTGCCAGCAGCCCTACTAGCGGGAGGGCCTTCTACGAGCAGTACTTC. It yields the protein CASSPTSGRAFYEQYF.

This clonotype has only a few counts. The chain is built from TRBV6-1 and TRBJ2-1; possible D gene TRBD2, 6 bases. Trimming shortened V by 6 bases and J by 1 base, and 13 bases separated the two germline ends. From germline, CDR1 is MNHNS and CDR2 SASEGT. The CDR3 loop spans 15 amino acids. The CDR3: CASRLLGGSYNEQFF. CDR3 nucleotides: TGTGCCAGCAGACTGCTCGGAGGGTCCTACAATGAGCAGTTCTTC.

This clonotype has just a few counts. The rearrangement joins TRBV12-3 or TRBV12-4 to TRBJ1-6; the match to TRBD1 covers 10 bases. The CDR3 sequence is 15 residues long. J gave up 9 bases and V 3 bases, and 5 bases lay outside the gene matches. CDR3 region: CASSLAGQGVSPLHF. CDR3 bases: TGTGCCAGCAGTTTGGCCGGACAGGGGGTTTCACCCCTCCACTTT.

This clonotype came up a few times. The CDR3 nucleotides are TGTGCCAGCAGCGTAGACAGGTCTAGCGGGGGTTATATGACCCAGTACTTC. This encodes CASSVDRSSGGYMTQYF. The rearrangement joins TRBV9 to TRBJ2-5; 10 nucleotides agree with TRBD2. CDR1 and CDR2 from the germline V gene are SGDLS and YYNGEE. This CDR3 has 17 amino acids. J lost 7 bases, V lost 0 bases, and 12 bases had no gene match.

The chain joins TRBV20-1 to TRBJ1-4; D ambiguous. Trimming pared 3 bases from V and 3 bases from J, leaving 8 bases between. The germline CDR1 and CDR2 sequences are DFQATT and SNEGSKA (reference sequence). CDR3 length: 13 residues. The CDR3, as DNA: TGCAGTGCTAGGGGCGGAGCTAATGAAAAACTGTTTTTT. Translated, it gives CSARGGANEKLFF.

This clonotype was recorded at least ten times. The V gene is TRBV7-8, the J gene TRBJ2-7, with 11 bases aligning to TRBD1. J was trimmed by 2 bases and V by 7 bases; bases with no gene match: 4. The CDR3 runs to 14 residues. Germline CDR1 and CDR2: SGHVS and FQNEAQ. In DNA form, the CDR3 reads TGTGCCAGCACTCCGGGACAGGGGGCCTACGAGCAGTACTTC. Its translation: CASTPGQGAYEQYF.

The table lists this clonotype with a few counts. This chain joins TRBV12-3 or TRBV12-4 and TRBJ2-1; no definite D call. Trimming took off 0 bases at V and 6 bases at J, with 15 bases between the two ends. There are 16 residues in the CDR3. CDR3 bases: TGTGCCAGCAGTTTAGCTACTAACCGGTGGGTCAATGAGCAGTTCTTC. Protein product: CASSLATNRWVNEQFF.

In this sample, this clonotype turned up many times. The V and J genes are TRBV5-1 and TRBJ2-7; 8 bases agree with TRBD1. The CDR3 extends over 17 amino acids. Unmatched junction bases numbered 14, after V lost 4 bases and J lost 2 bases. From germline, CDR1 is SGHRS and CDR2 YFSETQ. The CDR3 here is CASSRETGASLTYEQYF. The CDR3, as DNA: TGCGCCAGCAGCAGGGAGACAGGGGCTTCCCTTACCTACGAGCAGTACTTC. Complete variable domain (other parts from reference TRBV5-1 and TRBJ2-7): KAGVTQTPRYLIKTRGQQVTLSCSPISGHRSVSWYQQTPGQGLQFLFEYFSETQRNKGNFPGRFSGRQFSNSRSEMNVSTLELGDSALYLCASSRETGASLTYEQYFGPGTRLTVT.

The chain uses TRBV11-2 and TRBJ2-2, with D tentatively TRBD1 (7 bases). Germline loops: CDR1 SGHAT, CDR2 FQNNGV. This CDR3 contains 13 residues. Between the trimmed V and J ends, which lost 4 bases and 7 bases, there was a span of 10 bases. The CDR3 spells CASSSQGGGELFF. The CDR3 DNA follows: TGTGCCAGCAGCTCGCAGGGGGGCGGGGAGCTGTTTTTT.

Only a few counts were recorded for this clonotype. The chain joins TRBV5-1 to TRBJ1-4; D gene ambiguous. Germline CDR1 is SGHRS and CDR2 is YFSETQ. The CDR3 sequence is 15 residues long. The ends were cut back, 2 bases at V and 0 bases at J, with 8 bases in the middle. CDR3 amino acids: CASSFRATTNEKLFF. The CDR3 nucleotides are TGCGCCAGCAGCTTCCGTGCAACAACTAATGAAAAACTGTTTTTT.

This clonotype was counted only a few times. This chain connects TRBV7-8 to TRBJ2-1, with TRBD1 identical over 9 bases. CDR3 length: 15 amino acids. Trimming removed 5 bases from V and 1 base from J; junction bases left unmatched: 3. CDR1 and CDR2 (germline): SGHVS, FQNEAQ. The CDR3 loop is CASSAGQGSYNEQFF. CDR3 in DNA: TGTGCCAGCAGCGCGGGACAGGGTTCCTACAATGAGCAGTTCTTC.

This clonotype was observed a few times. The chain recombines TRBV5-5 with TRBJ2-7; 9 nucleotides match TRBD1. With V trimmed by 5 bases and J by 6 bases, 9 bases remained unmatched. The germline V gene has CDR1 SGHKS and CDR2 YYEKEE (reference sequence). This CDR3 contains 14 residues. CDR3 DNA sequence: TGTGCCAGCAGTTATGCCGGGACAGGGTTCGAGCAGTACTTC. Protein: CASSYAGTGFEQYF.

This clonotype was recorded a few times. J is TRBJ2-5 and V is TRBV11-2, with no clear D. Trimming took 0 bases from V and 2 from J, leaving 7 bases between them. Germline V CDR1 and CDR2: SGHAT, FQNNGV. This CDR3 has 14 amino acids. The CDR3 nucleotides are TGTGCCAGCAGCTTAGATGTTATGCAAGAGACCCAGTACTTC. It translates to CASSLDVMQETQYF. The complete variable domain, with remaining parts taken from reference TRBV11-2 and TRBJ2-5, reads EAGVAQSPRYKIIEKRQSVAFWCNPISGHATLYWYQQILGQGPKLLIQFQNNGVVDDSQLPKDRFSAERLKGVDSTLKIQPAKLEDSAVYLCASSLDVMQETQYFGPGTRLLVL.

The chain is built from TRBV7-9 and TRBJ2-1; TRBD1 matches at 7 bases. In germline, CDR1 is SEHNR, CDR2 FQNEAQ (reference sequence). The CDR3 contains 17 residues. V lost 0 bases, J lost 5 bases, and 10 bases stayed unmatched. The CDR3 is CASSLAIGRQGHNEQFF. The CDR3 coding sequence is TGTGCCAGCAGCTTAGCGATAGGGAGACAGGGCCACAATGAGCAGTTCTTC. The entire variable domain, with the rest obtained from reference TRBV7-9 and TRBJ2-1, is as follows: DTGVSQNPRHKITKRGQNVTFRCDPISEHNRLYWYRQTLGQGPEFLTYFQNEAQLEKSRLLSDRFSAERPKGSFSTLEIQRTEQGDSAMYLCASSLAIGRQGHNEQFFGPGTRLTVL.

A few counts support this clonotype. The V call is TRBV5-1, the J call TRBJ2-3; TRBD1 aligns across 9 bases. Germline loops: CDR1 SGHRS, CDR2 YFSETQ. With V trimmed by 7 bases and J by 3 bases, 9 bases remained unmatched. The CDR3 consists of 15 residues. Written as DNA, the CDR3 is TGCGCCAGCCTAATACAGGGGGCGCCGACAGATACGCAGTATTTT. Its translation is CASLIQGAPTDTQYF.

This clonotype came up a few times. The chain employs TRBV28 and TRBJ2-2, with 10 bases lining up with TRBD1. With 9 bases clipped from V and 4 bases from J, the junction kept 2 bases outside the gene matches. The CDR3 contains 13 residues. CDR1 is MDHEN and CDR2 is SYDVKM in the germline V gene. The CDR3 DNA is TGTGCCAGTGACAGGGGGCTCACCGGGGAGCTGTTTTTT. Translated, it gives CASDRGLTGELFF.

The CDR3 coding sequence is TGCGCCAGCAGCACGGCCCCCGGGGACTACTACGAGCAGTACTTC. This codes for CASSTAPGDYYEQYF. This sequence joins TRBV5-1 and TRBJ2-7; TRBD2 matches at 7 bases. This CDR3 region has 15 residues. With 4 bases clipped from V and 3 bases from J, the junction kept 10 bases outside the gene matches. In germline, CDR1 is SGHRS, CDR2 YFSETQ.

The V call is TRBV9, the J call TRBJ2-5, with D possibly being TRBD1 or TRBD2 (5 bases each). V lost 3 bases, J lost 0 bases, and 9 bases lay in between. CDR1 and CDR2 from the germline V gene are SGDLS and YYNGEE. This CDR3 has 14 amino acids. The DNA for the CDR3 is TGTGCCAGCAGCGCCGGGACGTACCAAGAGACCCAGTACTTC. It yields the protein CASSAGTYQETQYF.

The chain employs TRBV12-3 or TRBV12-4 and TRBJ2-4; TRBD2 aligns across 9 bases. The CDR3 covers 14 residues. Trimming removed 4 bases from V and 6 bases from J; junction bases left unmatched: 4. As DNA, the CDR3 is TGTGCCAGCAGTTCCTCAGCGGGGGGAAACATTCAGTACTTC. Amino acids: CASSSSAGGNIQYF.

This clonotype was seen more than once but under ten times. This sequence joins TRBV12-3 or TRBV12-4 and TRBJ2-7; 11 nucleotides line up with TRBD2. This CDR3 comprises 16 residues. V lost 7 bases, J lost 7 bases, and 15 bases stayed unmatched. CDR3 region: CASTLGGLAAVGEQYF. In DNA form, the CDR3 reads TGTGCCAGCACTCTAGGGGGACTAGCGGCAGTCGGAGAGCAGTACTTC.

The rearrangement links TRBV20-1 to TRBJ2-1; tentative D call: TRBD2 (6 bases). The CDR3 spans 15 residues. V was shortened by 0 bases and J by 0 bases, with 9 bases between the two germline ends. The V gene's germline CDR1 is DFQATT and CDR2 SNEGSKA (reference sequence). CDR3: CSARDLRDSYNEQFF. The CDR3, as DNA: TGCAGTGCTAGAGATCTGCGGGACTCCTACAATGAGCAGTTCTTC.